The clone carrying this T cell receptor (beta chain) was detected a few times. Its target is unknown. The sample is drawn from a study of Graves' ophthalmopathy and Graves' hyperthyroidism. The sequenced template was RNA, covering the TCR beta CDR3 region. The authors performed first-round RT-PCR with HTBI primers and then a second-round multiplex PCR. TCRdb used MiXCR to reprocess the multiplex PCR reads, holding one entry per CDR3 protein. Among a few hundred thousand distinct CDR3 sequences listed, about 18% were seen once. Notes on the study in general: Ophthalmopathy cases were distinguished from stable hyperthyroidism by a 13-signature model, reaching approximately 88% sensitivity and over 80% specificity. Predictions made by the model for ophthalmopathy progression reached 70.59% sensitivity and about 72% specificity.

Hyperthyroidism patients had new diagnoses, durations under 2 months, and ages of 18 to 65. The CDR3 has 14 amino acids. Germline-derived CDR1 and CDR2 are GTSNPN and SVGIG (reference sequence). The clonotype was recovered from an adult woman with stable Graves' hyperthyroidism. Sequencing input: peripheral blood. This chain links TRBV30 with TRBJ2-7; 9 positions match TRBD2. The CDR3 DNA reads as TGTGCTTTTAATAGCGGGAGTGTTAGCTACGAGCAGTACTTC. Encoded protein: CAFNSGSVSYEQYF. The entire variable domain, with the rest obtained from reference TRBV30 and TRBJ2-7, is as follows: SQTIHQWPATLVQPVGSPLSLECTVEGTSNPNLYWYRQAAGRGLQLLFYSVGIGQISSEVPQNLSASRPQDRQFILSSKKLLLSDSGFYLCAFNSGSVSYEQYFGPGTRLTVT.